The entry that follows covers one T cell receptor beta chain sequence. What it binds is not known. The assay was immunoSEQ multiplex PCR, and TCRdb's table has in-frame clones only and misses some. The sample includes millions of clones, around 96% seen only once; the top ten take roughly 1%. The CDR3 spans 15 residues. Germline V gives CDR1 MGHRA, CDR2 YSYEKL. V lost 4 bases, J lost 3 bases, and 5 bases stayed unmatched. This sample is drawn from a study of shared clonotypes between healthy human individuals. Study observations and caveats: Sorted-subset sequencing was shown by rarefaction to be incomplete despite large depth. Non-shared clonotypes were found to have lower generation probabilities than the clonotypes that were shared by all four of the sorted-subset donors.

Naive CD8 populations comprised CD45RO-negative cells positively selected for CCR7, excluding terminally differentiated effector memory CD45RA+ cells. The chain links TRBV4-1 to TRBJ2-7; 11 bases agree with TRBD1. The sequencing input was naive CD8+ T cells sorted from blood. The receptor's source is a man in his late teens or twenties in good health. The CDR3 sequence is CASSPLGTGGYEQYF. CDR3 nucleotide sequence: TGCGCCAGCAGCCCCCTGGGGACAGGGGGCTACGAGCAGTACTTC.